A single sample is the source of the 2 T cell receptor beta chains below, sequenced in a study of CD8+CD57+ T cells in acquired aplastic anemia. Before being chosen for sequencing, patients had shown CD8+CD57+ cell expansion by flow cytometry. Genomic DNA provided the template from which TCR beta VDJ and CDR3 profiles were obtained. TCRdb fed the reads into MiXCR, producing one record per CDR3 protein. The sample shows hundreds of thousands of distinct CDR3 sequences, around a third of them seen only once. Sequenced: sorted CD4+, CD8+, or CD8+CD57+ T cells (not recorded which) from PBMCs. The receptors were gathered from a human donor with aplastic anemia.

This clonotype was recorded at least ten times. The rearrangement joins TRBV25-1 to TRBJ1-5; 11 bases agree with TRBD1. Germline trimming cut 1 base from V and 3 bases from J; bases unmatched to any gene: 2. Looked up from germline, CDR1 is MGHDK and CDR2 is SYGVNS. There are 16 residues in the CDR3. For the CDR3, the DNA is TGTGCCAGCAGTGAATTGGGACAGGGGGACAATCAGCCCCAGCATTTT. Translating it yields CASSELGQGDNQPQHF.

This clonotype has ten or more counts. The chain joins TRBV7-9 to TRBJ1-2, with D uncertain. Trimming stripped 0 bases from V and 8 bases from J, with 16 bases between. Germline values: CDR1 SEHNR, CDR2 FQNEAQ (reference sequence). The length of the CDR3 is 15 residues. CDR3: CASSLARTQRIGYTF. The CDR3 region has the DNA TGTGCCAGCAGCTTAGCGCGCACCCAACGGATCGGCTACACCTTC. Variable domain in full (rest from reference TRBV7-9 and TRBJ1-2): DTGVSQNPRHKITKRGQNVTFRCDPISEHNRLYWYRQTLGQGPEFLTYFQNEAQLEKSRLLSDRFSAERPKGSFSTLEIQRTEQGDSAMYLCASSLARTQRIGYTFGSGTRLTVV.